Listed below are T cell receptor beta chains from one sample, sequenced in a study of beta chain features in type 1 diabetes. The repertoire was sequenced with immunoSEQ multiplex PCR; TCRdb's copy has only in-frame clones and lacks some. The data contain around 250,000 clones, over 11% of them singletons. Source material: naive CD4+ T cells from blood. The receptors come from a man aged 25-45 years with type 1 diabetes. The CDR3 runs from the conserved cysteine through the conserved F or W. Each record gives: clone size, V gene, J gene, D gene, CDR3 protein, CDR3 DNA. D genes are given only for firm matches. Clone sizes are given selectively: once, few, many, or a class where the clone is expanded.

clone_size: few; v_call: TRBV4-2; j_call: TRBJ1-5; d_call: NA; cdr3_aa: CASSPTSQPQHF; cdr3_nt: TGTGCCAGCAGCCCCACATCTCAGCCCCAGCATTTT
clone_size: few; v_call: TRBV9; j_call: TRBJ2-3; d_call: TRBD2; cdr3_aa: CASSVAGGVTDTQYF; cdr3_nt: TGTGCCAGCAGCGTAGCGGGAGGTGTCACAGATACGCAGTATTTT
clone_size: few; v_call: TRBV7-9; j_call: TRBJ1-1; d_call: NA; cdr3_aa: CASSLIGGPGTEAFF; cdr3_nt: TGTGCCAGCAGCTTAATTGGGGGCCCGGGCACTGAAGCTTTCTTT
clone_size: NA; v_call: TRBV14; j_call: TRBJ2-5; d_call: NA; cdr3_aa: CASSQQQETQYF; cdr3_nt: TGTGCCAGCAGCCAACAACAAGAGACCCAGTACTTC
clone_size: few; v_call: TRBV19; j_call: TRBJ2-3; d_call: NA; cdr3_aa: CASRYADTQYF; cdr3_nt: TGTGCCAGTAGATATGCAGATACGCAGTATTTT
clone_size: NA; v_call: TRBV30; j_call: TRBJ2-7; d_call: NA; cdr3_aa: CAWSPSGMPYEQYF; cdr3_nt: TGTGCCTGGAGTCCGAGCGGAATGCCCTACGAGCAGTACTTC
clone_size: few; v_call: TRBV2; j_call: TRBJ1-2; d_call: NA; cdr3_aa: CASSDQGYYGYTF; cdr3_nt: TGTGCCAGCAGTGATCAGGGGTACTATGGCTACACCTTC
clone_size: NA; v_call: TRBV18; j_call: TRBJ2-7; d_call: NA; cdr3_aa: CASSLRTPSSYEQYF; cdr3_nt: TGTGCCAGCTCGCTCAGGACTCCGAGCTCCTACGAGCAGTACTTC
clone_size: NA; v_call: TRBV2; j_call: TRBJ1-1; d_call: NA; cdr3_aa: CASSDGLNTEAFF; cdr3_nt: TGTGCCAGCAGTGACGGTTTGAACACTGAAGCTTTCTTT
clone_size: few; v_call: TRBV7-8; j_call: TRBJ1-5; d_call: TRBD1; cdr3_aa: CASSLRTGYSNQPQHF; cdr3_nt: TGTGCCAGCAGCTTACGGACAGGCTATAGCAATCAGCCCCAGCATTTT
clone_size: few; v_call: TRBV7-2; j_call: TRBJ2-7; d_call: TRBD1; cdr3_aa: CASSLGTGGEQYF; cdr3_nt: TGTGCCAGCAGCTTAGGGACAGGGGGCGAGCAGTACTTC
clone_size: few; v_call: TRBV27; j_call: TRBJ2-2; d_call: NA; cdr3_aa: CASSLSGRELFF; cdr3_nt: TGTGCCAGCAGTTTAAGCGGACGGGAGCTGTTTTTT
clone_size: NA; v_call: TRBV7-2; j_call: TRBJ2-7; d_call: TRBD2; cdr3_aa: CASSLVTAGGYEQYF; cdr3_nt: TGTGCCAGCAGCTTAGTGACAGCGGGAGGTTACGAGCAGTACTTC
clone_size: NA; v_call: TRBV5-4; j_call: TRBJ2-3; d_call: NA; cdr3_aa: CASSRDSLTTDTQYF; cdr3_nt: TGTGCCAGCAGCCGGGACTCGCTTACTACAGATACGCAGTATTTT
clone_size: NA; v_call: TRBV6-1; j_call: TRBJ2-7; d_call: TRBD2; cdr3_aa: CASSATSGSYEQYF; cdr3_nt: TGTGCCAGCAGTGCGACTAGCGGGTCCTACGAGCAGTACTTC
clone_size: few; v_call: TRBV30; j_call: TRBJ2-6; d_call: NA; cdr3_aa: CASQGASGANVLTF; cdr3_nt: TGTGCCTCCCAAGGGGCAAGTGGGGCCAACGTCCTGACTTTC
clone_size: NA; v_call: TRBV6-1; j_call: TRBJ2-1; d_call: NA; cdr3_aa: CASSARDYNEQFF; cdr3_nt: TGTGCCAGCAGTGCCCGGGACTACAATGAGCAGTTCTTC
clone_size: few; v_call: TRBV18; j_call: TRBJ1-1; d_call: NA; cdr3_aa: CASSPPEVRPIRAFF; cdr3_nt: TGTGCCAGCTCACCACCGGAGGTGCGCCCAATTCGGGCTTTCTTT
clone_size: NA; v_call: TRBV29-1; j_call: TRBJ2-5; d_call: TRBD1; cdr3_aa: CSVRGGTGWETQYF; cdr3_nt: TGCAGCGTCCGTGGGGGGACAGGGTGGGAGACCCAGTACTTC
clone_size: few; v_call: TRBV5-1; j_call: TRBJ2-4; d_call: NA; cdr3_aa: CASSEGTDLAKNIQYF; cdr3_nt: TGCGCCAGCAGCGAAGGGACTGACCTAGCCAAAAACATTCAGTACTTC
clone_size: few; v_call: TRBV10-3; j_call: TRBJ2-1; d_call: TRBD1; cdr3_aa: CAISESPQGDSNEQFF; cdr3_nt: TGTGCCATCAGTGAGTCCCCACAGGGGGATAGCAATGAGCAGTTCTTC
clone_size: few; v_call: TRBV6-1; j_call: TRBJ2-7; d_call: TRBD1; cdr3_aa: CASSVSDRGYEQYF; cdr3_nt: TGTGCCAGCAGTGTTTCGGACAGGGGCTACGAGCAGTACTTC
clone_size: NA; v_call: TRBV4-2; j_call: TRBJ2-1; d_call: TRBD1; cdr3_aa: CASSQVPGQGAHEQFF; cdr3_nt: TGTGCCAGCAGCCAAGTCCCGGGACAGGGGGCCCATGAGCAGTTCTTC
clone_size: NA; v_call: TRBV7-3; j_call: TRBJ2-4; d_call: TRBD1; cdr3_aa: CASSSRQGGIQYF; cdr3_nt: TGTGCCAGCAGCTCAAGACAGGGGGGCATTCAGTACTTC
clone_size: NA; v_call: TRBV28; j_call: TRBJ2-1; d_call: NA; cdr3_aa: CASGPAYNEQFF; cdr3_nt: TGTGCCAGCGGGCCAGCTTACAATGAGCAGTTCTTC
clone_size: NA; v_call: TRBV6-5; j_call: TRBJ1-3; d_call: NA; cdr3_aa: CASSRGSGNTIYF; cdr3_nt: TGTGCCAGTTCGCGGGGATCCGGAAACACCATATATTTT
clone_size: few; v_call: TRBV9; j_call: TRBJ2-5; d_call: NA; cdr3_aa: CASSVDLQETQYF; cdr3_nt: TGTGCCAGCAGCGTAGATCTACAAGAGACCCAGTACTTC
clone_size: few; v_call: TRBV7-2; j_call: TRBJ2-2; d_call: NA; cdr3_aa: CASRPNLATGELFF; cdr3_nt: TGTGCCAGCAGGCCAAATCTAGCGACCGGGGAGCTGTTTTTT
clone_size: NA; v_call: TRBV6-5; j_call: TRBJ2-7; d_call: TRBD2; cdr3_aa: CASSYSAGGSQQYF; cdr3_nt: TGTGCCAGCAGTTACTCGGCGGGAGGAAGTCAGCAGTACTTC
clone_size: few; v_call: TRBV2; j_call: TRBJ1-2; d_call: TRBD1; cdr3_aa: CASSLTGAYGYTF; cdr3_nt: TGTGCCAGCAGTTTGACAGGGGCCTATGGCTACACCTTC
clone_size: few; v_call: TRBV27; j_call: TRBJ2-7; d_call: NA; cdr3_aa: CASARPGHTNEQYF; cdr3_nt: TGTGCCAGTGCCCGTCCGGGACACACAAACGAGCAGTACTTC
clone_size: NA; v_call: TRBV7-9; j_call: TRBJ1-1; d_call: NA; cdr3_aa: CASSSQERVGGAFF; cdr3_nt: TGTGCCAGCAGCTCCCAGGAGAGGGTCGGGGGAGCTTTCTTT
clone_size: NA; v_call: TRBV29-1; j_call: TRBJ2-5; d_call: NA; cdr3_aa: CSVEVVGISKGSQYF; cdr3_nt: TGCAGCGTTGAGGTGGTGGGGATCTCCAAGGGGTCCCAGTACTTC
clone_size: NA; v_call: TRBV9; j_call: TRBJ2-1; d_call: NA; cdr3_aa: CASSVGSRSSYNEQFF; cdr3_nt: TGTGCCAGCAGCGTAGGTTCGCGTAGCTCCTACAATGAGCAGTTCTTC
clone_size: NA; v_call: TRBV15; j_call: TRBJ1-5; d_call: NA; cdr3_aa: CATRLLGGNQPQHF; cdr3_nt: TGTGCCACCCGACTATTGGGAGGCAATCAGCCCCAGCATTTT
clone_size: NA; v_call: TRBV28; j_call: TRBJ2-3; d_call: TRBD2; cdr3_aa: CASSQLAGEPDTQYF; cdr3_nt: TGTGCCAGCAGCCAACTAGCGGGAGAGCCAGATACGCAGTATTTT
clone_size: NA; v_call: TRBV6-1; j_call: TRBJ2-3; d_call: TRBD2; cdr3_aa: CASTEGGFGDTQYF; cdr3_nt: TGTGCCAGCACCGAGGGAGGGTTTGGGGATACGCAGTATTTT
clone_size: few; v_call: TRBV18; j_call: TRBJ2-1; d_call: NA; cdr3_aa: CASSATSLGTDEQFF; cdr3_nt: TGTGCCAGCTCAGCAACTAGCTTGGGTACCGATGAGCAGTTCTTC
clone_size: few; v_call: TRBV28; j_call: TRBJ2-4; d_call: TRBD1; cdr3_aa: CASSQGALAKNIQYF; cdr3_nt: TGTGCCAGCAGTCAGGGGGCGTTGGCCAAAAACATTCAGTACTTC
clone_size: once; v_call: TRBV28; j_call: TRBJ2-1; d_call: NA; cdr3_aa: CASSLNLREQFF; cdr3_nt: TGTGCCAGCAGTTTAAACTTGCGGGAGCAGTTCTTC
clone_size: few; v_call: TRBV4-2; j_call: TRBJ1-4; d_call: NA; cdr3_aa: CASSQGGPTLPGEKLFF; cdr3_nt: TGTGCCAGCAGCCAAGGCGGTCCGACCCTACCGGGTGAAAAACTGTTTTTT
clone_size: few; v_call: TRBV15; j_call: TRBJ2-1; d_call: NA; cdr3_aa: CATSRVGRDNEQFF; cdr3_nt: TGTGCCACCAGCAGAGTGGGCAGAGACAATGAGCAGTTCTTC
clone_size: once; v_call: TRBV27; j_call: TRBJ2-7; d_call: TRBD1; cdr3_aa: CASSAGQGVYEQYF; cdr3_nt: TGTGCCAGCAGTGCGGGACAGGGGGTCTACGAGCAGTACTTC
clone_size: NA; v_call: TRBV9; j_call: TRBJ2-1; d_call: TRBD2; cdr3_aa: CASSIRLAGIREQFF; cdr3_nt: TGTGCCAGCAGCATAAGACTAGCGGGAATCCGTGAGCAGTTCTTC
clone_size: NA; v_call: TRBV5-1; j_call: TRBJ1-4; d_call: TRBD1; cdr3_aa: CASSLAGQSNEKLFF; cdr3_nt: TGCGCCAGCAGCTTGGCGGGACAGAGTAATGAAAAACTGTTTTTT
clone_size: NA; v_call: TRBV5-1; j_call: TRBJ2-7; d_call: NA; cdr3_aa: CASSLGLGPYEQYF; cdr3_nt: TGCGCCAGCAGCTTAGGACTCGGGCCCTACGAGCAGTACTTC
clone_size: NA; v_call: TRBV25-1; j_call: TRBJ2-7; d_call: NA; cdr3_aa: CARRFHLPMGSYEQYF; cdr3_nt: TGTGCCAGGCGGTTCCACCTGCCGATGGGCTCCTACGAGCAGTACTTC
clone_size: NA; v_call: TRBV28; j_call: TRBJ2-3; d_call: NA; cdr3_aa: CASRSGELVSDTQYF; cdr3_nt: TGTGCCAGCAGATCCGGCGAACTAGTATCAGATACGCAGTATTTT
clone_size: few; v_call: TRBV30; j_call: TRBJ1-4; d_call: NA; cdr3_aa: CAWSELGRNEKLFF; cdr3_nt: TGTGCCTGGAGTGAGTTGGGGAGAAATGAAAAACTGTTTTTT
clone_size: NA; v_call: TRBV5-1; j_call: TRBJ2-7; d_call: NA; cdr3_aa: CASSPLTGLYEQYF; cdr3_nt: TGCGCCAGCAGCCCGCTGACAGGTCTCTACGAGCAGTACTTC
clone_size: NA; v_call: TRBV5-1; j_call: TRBJ1-1; d_call: TRBD1; cdr3_aa: CASSLRDSGTEAFF; cdr3_nt: TGCGCCAGCAGCCTCCGGGACAGTGGAACTGAAGCTTTCTTT